This TCR beta chain is from a study of blood T cells in healthy people across ages. There are a few counts of this clonotype. Its specificity is not known. Overall study findings and caveats: From one million sequenced T cells, diversity estimates were lower bounds. Aged donors had fewer naive CD4+ cells and lower diversity than long-lived donors.

The germline CDR1 and CDR2 sequences are MNHNY and SVGAGI (reference sequence). V gave up 6 bases and J gave up 5 bases; unmatched junction bases: 7. This CDR3 is built from 14 residues. Isolation of PBMCs gave at least 6 million cells per sample. Extraction of total RNA produced a minimum of 5 micrograms from each sample. Sample-barcoded 5' priming and a J-beta primer mix drove a second PCR of about 6 to 12 cycles. One entry per CDR3 protein results from TCRdb running MiXCR on the 5' RACE reads. The repertoire includes some 800,000 distinct CDR3 sequences, around 45% of them detected once, and about 21% sits in the top ten.

The J gene is TRBJ2-5, the V gene TRBV6-6; TRBD1 matches 9 bases. The TCR originated in a man aged 55-75 years in good health. Sequences were obtained from blood. CDR3 protein: CASRHRGQGETQYF. The CDR3 DNA is TGTGCCAGCAGGCACAGGGGGCAGGGTGAGACCCAGTACTTC.